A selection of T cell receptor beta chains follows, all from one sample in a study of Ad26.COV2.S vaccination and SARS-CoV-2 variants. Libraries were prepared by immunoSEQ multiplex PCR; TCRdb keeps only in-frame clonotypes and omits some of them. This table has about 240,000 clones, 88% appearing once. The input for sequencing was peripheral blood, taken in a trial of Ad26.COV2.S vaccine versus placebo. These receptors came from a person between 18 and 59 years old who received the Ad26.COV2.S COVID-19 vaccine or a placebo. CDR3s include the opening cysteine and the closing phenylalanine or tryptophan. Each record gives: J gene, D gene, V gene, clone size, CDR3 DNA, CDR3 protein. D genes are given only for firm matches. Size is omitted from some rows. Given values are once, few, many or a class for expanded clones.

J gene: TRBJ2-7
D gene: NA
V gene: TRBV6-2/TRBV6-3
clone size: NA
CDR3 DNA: TGTGCCAGCAGTTACTCCCTTGCGGCCTCCTACGAGCAGTACTTC
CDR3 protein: CASSYSLAASYEQYF

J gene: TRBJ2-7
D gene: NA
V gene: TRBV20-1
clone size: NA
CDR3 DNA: TGCAGTGCTGTGTCTCCCGAGGAGTACTTC
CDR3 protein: CSAVSPEEYF

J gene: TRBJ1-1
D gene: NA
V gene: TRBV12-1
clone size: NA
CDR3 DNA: TGTGCCAGCAGCTCCCGCGAGAGACAGCTAACTGAAGCTTTCTTT
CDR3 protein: CASSSRERQLTEAFF

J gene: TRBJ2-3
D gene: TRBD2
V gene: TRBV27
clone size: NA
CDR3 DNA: TGTGCCAGCAGCCCTCAGGAGCAGGGATGGCGGGGGGTCACAGATACGCAGTATTTT
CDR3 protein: CASSPQEQGWRGVTDTQYF

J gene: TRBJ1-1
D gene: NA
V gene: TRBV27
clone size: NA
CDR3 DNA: TGTGCCAGCAGTCTACAGCTATGGACTGAAGCTTTCTTT
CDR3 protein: CASSLQLWTEAFF

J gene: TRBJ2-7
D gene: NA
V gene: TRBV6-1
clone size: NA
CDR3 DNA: TGTGCCAGCAGTGACGGACAAACCTACGAGCAGTACTTC
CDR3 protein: CASSDGQTYEQYF

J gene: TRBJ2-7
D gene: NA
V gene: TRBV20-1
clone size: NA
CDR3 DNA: TGCAGTGCTAGTCGAGACATCTACGAGCAGTACTTC
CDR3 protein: CSASRDIYEQYF

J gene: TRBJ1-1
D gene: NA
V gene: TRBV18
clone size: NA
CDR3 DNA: TGTGCCAGCTCCGACAGACCAAACACTGAAGCTTTCTTT
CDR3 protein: CASSDRPNTEAFF

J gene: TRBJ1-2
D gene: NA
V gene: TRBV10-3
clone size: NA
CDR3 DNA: TGTGCCATCAGTGACGTCCAGGAGTATGGCTACACCTTC
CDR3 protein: CAISDVQEYGYTF

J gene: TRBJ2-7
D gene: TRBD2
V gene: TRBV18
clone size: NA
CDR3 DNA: TGTGCCAGCTCACCACCGGGACTAGTAGCCGAGCAGTACTTC
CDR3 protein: CASSPPGLVAEQYF

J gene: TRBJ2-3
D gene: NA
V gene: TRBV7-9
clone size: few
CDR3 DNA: TGTGCCAGCAGCTTGGGCCCGTTCCTGTATTTT
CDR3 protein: CASSLGPFLYF

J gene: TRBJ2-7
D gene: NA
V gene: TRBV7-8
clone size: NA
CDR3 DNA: TGTGCCAGCAGCTTCGGGGCAGTAGCCTACGAGCAGTACTTC
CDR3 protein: CASSFGAVAYEQYF

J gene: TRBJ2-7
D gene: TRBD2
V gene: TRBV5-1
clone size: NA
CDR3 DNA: TGCGCCAGCAGCCGAATCCTAGCGGGGAGCTCCTACGAGCAGTACTTC
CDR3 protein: CASSRILAGSSYEQYF

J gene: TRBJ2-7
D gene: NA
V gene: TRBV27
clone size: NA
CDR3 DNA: TGTGCCAGCAGTAAGAGACAGAGCTGGGAGCAGTACTTC
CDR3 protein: CASSKRQSWEQYF

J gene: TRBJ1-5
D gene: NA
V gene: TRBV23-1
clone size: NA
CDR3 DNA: TGCGCCAGCCAGCCGGGGAACAATCAGCCCCAGCATTTT
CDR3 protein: CASQPGNNQPQHF

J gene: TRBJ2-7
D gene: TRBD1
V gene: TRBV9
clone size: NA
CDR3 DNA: TGTGCCAGCAGCCCCCCCCGGACAGGGGAACTCGGCGAGCAGTACTTC
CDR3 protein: CASSPPRTGELGEQYF

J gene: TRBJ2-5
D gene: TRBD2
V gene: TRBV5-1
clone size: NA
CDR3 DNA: TGCGCCAGCAGCTTGCCCCTCCCCGATGGGACTAGCGGGGGCCAAGAGACCCAGTACTTC
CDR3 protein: CASSLPLPDGTSGGQETQYF

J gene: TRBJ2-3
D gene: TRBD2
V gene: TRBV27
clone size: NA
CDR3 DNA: TGTGCCAGCAGCTCCCGAGCGGGGTTTAACACAGATACGCAGTATTTT
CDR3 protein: CASSSRAGFNTDTQYF

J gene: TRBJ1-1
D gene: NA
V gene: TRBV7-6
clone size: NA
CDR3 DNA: TGTGCCAGCAGCCTGGAAGCTCGGACGGGGAACACTGAAGCTTTCTTT
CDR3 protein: CASSLEARTGNTEAFF

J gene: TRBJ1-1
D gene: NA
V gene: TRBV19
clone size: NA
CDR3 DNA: TGTGCCAGTAGTATTCAGGGCCCGAACACTGAAGCTTTCTTT
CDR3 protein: CASSIQGPNTEAFF

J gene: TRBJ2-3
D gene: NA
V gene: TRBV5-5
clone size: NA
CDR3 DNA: TGTGCCAGCAGCTTTCCGGACAGTACAGATACGCAGTATTTT
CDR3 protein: CASSFPDSTDTQYF

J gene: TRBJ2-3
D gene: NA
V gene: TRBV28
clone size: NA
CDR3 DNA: TGTGCCAGCAGTTCTGGGTCCTTTCGCACAGATACGCAGTATTTT
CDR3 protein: CASSSGSFRTDTQYF

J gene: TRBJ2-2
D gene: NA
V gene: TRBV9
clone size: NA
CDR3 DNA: TGTGCCACCGGGGACACCGGGGAGCTGTTTTTT
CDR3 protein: CATGDTGELFF

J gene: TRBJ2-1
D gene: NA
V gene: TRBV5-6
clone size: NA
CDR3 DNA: TGTGCCAGCAGCTACGGGAAGAACAATGAGCAGTTCTTC
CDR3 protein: CASSYGKNNEQFF

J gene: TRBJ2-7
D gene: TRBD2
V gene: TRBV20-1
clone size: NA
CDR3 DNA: TGCAGTGCTAGTCGACTAGCGGGGGGTTACGAGCAGTACTTC
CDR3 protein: CSASRLAGGYEQYF

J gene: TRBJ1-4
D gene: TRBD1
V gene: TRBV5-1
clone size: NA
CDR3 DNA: TGCGCCAGCAGGGGGACAGGGACTGAAAAACTGTTTTTT
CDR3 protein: CASRGTGTEKLFF

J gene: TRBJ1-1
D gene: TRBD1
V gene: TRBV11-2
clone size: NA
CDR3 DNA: TGTGCCAGCAGCTTTGGGACAGGGGCGATGAACACTGAAGCTTTCTTT
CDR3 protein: CASSFGTGAMNTEAFF

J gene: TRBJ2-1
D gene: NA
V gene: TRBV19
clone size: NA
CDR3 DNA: TGTGCCAGTAGTATAGGGGTGGGGTCCAGCTCCTACAATGAGCAGTTCTTC
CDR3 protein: CASSIGVGSSSYNEQFF

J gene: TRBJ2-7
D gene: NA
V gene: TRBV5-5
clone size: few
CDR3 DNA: TGTGCCAGCAAGGGGGGCAGCGGGCTGAACTACGAGCAGTACTTC
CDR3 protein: CASKGGSGLNYEQYF

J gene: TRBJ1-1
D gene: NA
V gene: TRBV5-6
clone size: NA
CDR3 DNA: TGTGCCAGCAGCTTCGAGGGAGGGGGGATGAACACTGAAGCTTTCTTT
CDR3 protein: CASSFEGGGMNTEAFF

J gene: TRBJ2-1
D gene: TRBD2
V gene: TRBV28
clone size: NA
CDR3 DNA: TGTGCCAGCGGACTAGGCCACAATGAGCAGTTCTTC
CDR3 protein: CASGLGHNEQFF

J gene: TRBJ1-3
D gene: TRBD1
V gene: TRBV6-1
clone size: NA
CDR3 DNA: TGTGCCAGCAGTGAAGGGGGCAGGGGGTCTGGAAACACCATATATTTT
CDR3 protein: CASSEGGRGSGNTIYF

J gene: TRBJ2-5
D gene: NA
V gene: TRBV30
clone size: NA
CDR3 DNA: TGTGCCTGGGGGGGCACGAGGGAGACCCAGTACTTC
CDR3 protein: CAWGGTRETQYF

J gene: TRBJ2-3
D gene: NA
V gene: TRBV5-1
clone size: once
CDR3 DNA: TGCGCCAGCAGCTTTTCCGGGATTAGCACAGATACGCAGTATTTT
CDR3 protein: CASSFSGISTDTQYF

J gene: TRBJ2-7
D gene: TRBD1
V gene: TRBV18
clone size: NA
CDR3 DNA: TGTGCCAGCTCACCCTCTAGACAGGGCCCTTCCTACGAGCAGTACTTC
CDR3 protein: CASSPSRQGPSYEQYF

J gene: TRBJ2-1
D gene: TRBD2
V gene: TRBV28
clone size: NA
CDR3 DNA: TGTGCCAGCAGTTTCACTAGCGGGGGACCCTACAATGAGCAGTTCTTC
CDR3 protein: CASSFTSGGPYNEQFF

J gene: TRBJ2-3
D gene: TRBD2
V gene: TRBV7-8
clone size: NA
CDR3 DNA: TGTGCCAGCATCCGCCAGCGGGGGGGGACAGATACGCAGTATTTT
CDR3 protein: CASIRQRGGTDTQYF

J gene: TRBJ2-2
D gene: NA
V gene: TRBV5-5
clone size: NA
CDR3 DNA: TGTGCCAGCAGGGAGACAAGGATGGGGCTCACCGGGGAGCTGTTTTTT
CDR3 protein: CASRETRMGLTGELFF

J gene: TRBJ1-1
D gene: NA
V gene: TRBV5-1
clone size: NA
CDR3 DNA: TGCGCCAGCAGCTTGGCTAATCTCCAGGGTCTTGAAGCTTTCTTT
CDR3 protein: CASSLANLQGLEAFF

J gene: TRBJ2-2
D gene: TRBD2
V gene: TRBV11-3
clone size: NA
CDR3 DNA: TGTGCCAGCAGCCCCGCGGCGGGAGCAAACACCGGGGAGCTGTTTTTT
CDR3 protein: CASSPAAGANTGELFF

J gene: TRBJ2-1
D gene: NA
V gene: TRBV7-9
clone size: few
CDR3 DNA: TGTGCCAGCAGCCCACTCCCGGGGCCGGCCTACAATGAGCAGTTCTTC
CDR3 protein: CASSPLPGPAYNEQFF

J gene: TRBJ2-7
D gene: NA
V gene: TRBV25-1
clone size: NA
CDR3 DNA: TGTGCCAGCAGTGAAGGCAGCGTGGGCGAGCAGTACTTC
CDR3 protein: CASSEGSVGEQYF

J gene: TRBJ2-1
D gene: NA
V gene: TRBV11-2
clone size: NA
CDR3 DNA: TGTGCCAGCAGTTACCACGACAGAGGGTATTACAATGAGCAGTTCTTC
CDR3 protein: CASSYHDRGYYNEQFF

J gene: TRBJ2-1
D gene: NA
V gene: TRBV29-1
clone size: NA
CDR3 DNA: TGCAGCGTTGAAGATCGCTCGGATGAGCAGTTCTTC
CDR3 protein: CSVEDRSDEQFF

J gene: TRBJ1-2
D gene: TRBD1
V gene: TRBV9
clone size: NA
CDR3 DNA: TGTGCCAGCAGCGCCCAGGGGGGCGCGGGCTATGGCTACACCTTC
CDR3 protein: CASSAQGGAGYGYTF